This T cell receptor beta chain was retrieved from a study of human T cells and chemical hapten exposure. Study-wide context: Alopecia areata, totalis or universalis affected patients, mainly female.

Per the authors' pipeline: TCRs per sample had a median of around 98,000 and ranged from about 23,224 to 700,000. TCRdb processed the RACE reads anew with MiXCR; each CDR3 protein has one entry. The authors' filters were not applied to this entry. The table shows 95,000 to 150,000 distinct CDR3 sequences, with approximately 15% occurring only once. Regarding time point: patch test 1, 2 weeks after DPC sensitization. Treatment here: therapeutic diphenylcyclopropenone sensitization with weekly scalp DPC. Each patch-test visit's blood sample preceded patch application. Specimen: whole blood, collected in connection with sensitization to the hapten diphenylcyclopropenone (DPC). The clonotype originates from a man aged 18 to 35 with alopecia areata. Some clones in this sample may be carry-over from other donors' samples.

The CDR3 region is CASSLVLLGQRPTEAFF. DNA of the CDR3: TGTGCCAGCAGCTTAGTACTTTTGGGACAGCGGCCAACTGAAGCTTTCTTT. The chain is built from TRBV7-9 and TRBJ1-1, with TRBD1 identical over 7 bases. The V and J ends lost 1 base and 5 bases, in that order; junction bases with no gene match: 13. The CDR3 is made up of 17 amino acids. Germline V gene sequence: CDR1 SEHNR, CDR2 FQNEAQ (reference sequence).